The text below deals with one T cell receptor (beta chain). The record originates from a study of T cell repertoires in cytomegalovirus infection. Germline V gene data show CDR1 as DFQATT and CDR2 as SNEGSKA (reference sequence). This CDR3 is 15 amino acids long. V lost 7 bases and J lost 0; bases outside the gene matches: 11. TCRdb processed the reads anew with MiXCR; each CDR3 protein has one entry. The table lists 310,000 or so distinct CDR3 sequences, roughly a tenth of them singletons. This TCR was recovered from a human donor in good health (CMV status not recorded). Some clones in this sample may be carry-over from other donors' samples. This chain links TRBV20-1 with TRBJ2-7; 8 nucleotides line up with TRBD1. Sample: PBMCs. The CDR3 DNA reads as TGCAGTGTTATTAACCGGGACAGGAGCTCCTACGAGCAGTACTTC. Its translation is CSVINRDRSSYEQYF.